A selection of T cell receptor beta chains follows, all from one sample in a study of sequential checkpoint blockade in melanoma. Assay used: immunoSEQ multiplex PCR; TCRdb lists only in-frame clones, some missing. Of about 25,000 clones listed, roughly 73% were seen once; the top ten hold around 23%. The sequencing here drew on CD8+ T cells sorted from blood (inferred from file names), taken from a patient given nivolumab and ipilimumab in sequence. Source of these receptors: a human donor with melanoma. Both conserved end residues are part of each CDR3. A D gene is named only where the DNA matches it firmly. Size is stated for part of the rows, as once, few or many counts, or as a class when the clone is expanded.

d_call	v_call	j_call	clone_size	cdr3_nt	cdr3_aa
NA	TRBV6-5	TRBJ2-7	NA	TGTGCCAGCAGTTCTTCTGGGACAAGGGCTTCCTACGAGCAGTACTTC	CASSSSGTRASYEQYF
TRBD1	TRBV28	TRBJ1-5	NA	TGTGCCAGCAGTACCCTATTGACAGGGAATCAGCCCCAGCATTTT	CASSTLLTGNQPQHF
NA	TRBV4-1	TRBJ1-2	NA	TGCGCCAGCAGCCAAGAAGGCTGGGAGGGGGATGGCTACACCTTC	CASSQEGWEGDGYTF
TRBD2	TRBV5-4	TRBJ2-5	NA	TGTGCCAGCAGCTCCGGACTAGCGGGGGGGCCGGAGACCCAGTACTTC	CASSSGLAGGPETQYF
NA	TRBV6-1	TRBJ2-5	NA	TGTGCCAGCAGTGAGGGCTACCCAGAGACCCAGTACTTC	CASSEGYPETQYF
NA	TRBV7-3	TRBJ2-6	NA	TGTGCCAGCAGCTTAACACGCAGGGGAGGGGCCAACGTCCTGACTTTC	CASSLTRRGGANVLTF
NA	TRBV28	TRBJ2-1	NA	TGTGCCAGCAGCACGGTCCTTTTTTCTGACAATGAGCAGTTCTTC	CASSTVLFSDNEQFF
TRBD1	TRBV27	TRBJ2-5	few	TGTGCCAGCTGTACAGGGGGCCGGCAAGAGACCCAGTACTTC	CASCTGGRQETQYF
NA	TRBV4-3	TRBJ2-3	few	TGCGCCAGCAGCGAAGGGCTGGCTAGAGTAGATACGCAGTATTTT	CASSEGLARVDTQYF
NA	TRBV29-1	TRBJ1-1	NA	TGCAGCGCCTCCCCGACAGGGAACACTGAAGCTTTCTTT	CSASPTGNTEAFF
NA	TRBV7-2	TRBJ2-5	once	TGTGCCAGCAGCTTTGGAGCGCCAGAGACCCAGTACTTC	CASSFGAPETQYF
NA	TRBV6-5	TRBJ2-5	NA	TGTGCCAGCAGCCGATGGGACACCCAAGAGACCCAGTACTTC	CASSRWDTQETQYF
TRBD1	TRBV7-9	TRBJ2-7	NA	TGTGCCAGCAGCAAGAGAGGGGGACAGGGCGAGCAGTACTTC	CASSKRGGQGEQYF
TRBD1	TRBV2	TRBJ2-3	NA	TGTGCCAGCAGTGAAGGACAGGGGAGCACAGATACGCAGTATTTT	CASSEGQGSTDTQYF
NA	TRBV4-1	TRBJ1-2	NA	TGCGCCAGCAGCCAAGGAACTCCTTATGGCTACACCTTC	CASSQGTPYGYTF
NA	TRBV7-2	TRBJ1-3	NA	TGTGCCAGCAGCTCCCCCTGGACACCAATCTCTGGAAACACCATATATTTT	CASSSPWTPISGNTIYF
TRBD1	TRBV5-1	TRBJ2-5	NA	TGCGCCAGCAGCTTGGCGACAGGGGGCTGGGAGACCCAGTACTTC	CASSLATGGWETQYF
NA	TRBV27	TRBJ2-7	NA	TGTGCCAGCAGTTTAGGGCAGGCTTCCTACGAGCAGTACTTC	CASSLGQASYEQYF
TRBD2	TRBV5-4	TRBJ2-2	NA	TGTGCCAGCAGCTTGTTTGTTAGCGGGGTGAACACCGGGGAGCTGTTTTTT	CASSLFVSGVNTGELFF
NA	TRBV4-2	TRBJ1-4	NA	TGTGCCAGCAGCCATATAGGGGCAACTAATGAAAAACTGTTTTTT	CASSHIGATNEKLFF
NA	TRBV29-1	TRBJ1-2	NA	TGCAGCGTGCACGGACAGCCGAACTATGGCTACACCTTC	CSVHGQPNYGYTF
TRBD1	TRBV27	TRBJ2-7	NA	TGTGCCAGCAGTTGGGACAGGGGGTACGAGCAGTACTTC	CASSWDRGYEQYF
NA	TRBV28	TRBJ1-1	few	TGTGCCAGCAGTTTCGAGACGGGCACTGAAGCTTTCTTT	CASSFETGTEAFF
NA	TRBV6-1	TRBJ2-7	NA	TGTGCCAGCAGTGACTTGGGGGGAGGCATGGGCGAGCAGTACTTC	CASSDLGGGMGEQYF
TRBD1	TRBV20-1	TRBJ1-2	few	TGCAGTGCCCGACAGGGCTATGGCTACACCTTC	CSARQGYGYTF
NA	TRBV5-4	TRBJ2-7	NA	TGTGCCAGCAGCTTAACTCAGGGAACCTACGAGCAGTACTTC	CASSLTQGTYEQYF
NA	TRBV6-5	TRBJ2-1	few	TGTGCCAGCAGTCCGCGGCCTAGCTGGGATGAGCAGTTCTTC	CASSPRPSWDEQFF
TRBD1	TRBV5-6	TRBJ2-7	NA	TGTGCCAGCAGCTCCCTCGGACAGGGGGATTACGAGCAGTACTTC	CASSSLGQGDYEQYF
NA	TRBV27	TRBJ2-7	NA	TGTGCCAGCGGATTTGTGAGCGGATACGAGCAGTACTTC	CASGFVSGYEQYF
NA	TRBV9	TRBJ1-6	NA	TGTGCCAGCAGCGTATCATCGAACCGGGGTTCACCCCTCCACTTT	CASSVSSNRGSPLHF
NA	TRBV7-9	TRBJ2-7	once	TGTGCCAGCAGCATTACGGACGGGATCCATTCCTACGAGCAGTACTTC	CASSITDGIHSYEQYF
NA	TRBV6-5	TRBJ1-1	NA	TGTGCCAGCAGTTCAGGGCAGGGGACTGAAGCTTTCTTT	CASSSGQGTEAFF
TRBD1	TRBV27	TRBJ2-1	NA	TGTGCCAGCAGTTTAGCAGGACAGGGGGGGTCCAATGAGCAGTTCTTC	CASSLAGQGGSNEQFF
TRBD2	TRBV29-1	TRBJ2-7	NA	TGCAGCGTAGCTAGCGGGAGCCTCTACGAGCAGTACTTC	CSVASGSLYEQYF
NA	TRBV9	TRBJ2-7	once	TGTGCCAGCAGCGTAGGCGGACAAAAAGAGCAGTACTTC	CASSVGGQKEQYF
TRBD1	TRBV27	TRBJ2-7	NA	TGTGCCAGCAGCCTACCCGGGACAGGTCCCTACGAGCAGTACTTC	CASSLPGTGPYEQYF
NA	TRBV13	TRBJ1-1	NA	TGTGCCAGCAGCTCCAGGGTATTCGGTCAAGAAGCTTTCTTT	CASSSRVFGQEAFF
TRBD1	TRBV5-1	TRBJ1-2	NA	TGCGCCAGCAGCTTGCTACAGGGGGGGGATGGCTACACCTTC	CASSLLQGGDGYTF
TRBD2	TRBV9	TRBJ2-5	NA	TGTGCCAGCAGCGGGGGAGGGGTCCAAGAGACCCAGTACTTC	CASSGGGVQETQYF
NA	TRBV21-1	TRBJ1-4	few	TGTGCCAGCAGCCAGGGACAGGGGATGATTTTT	CASSQGQGMIF
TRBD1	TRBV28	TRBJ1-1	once	TGTGCCAGCACCGAAACAGGGGTGGCCTTGAACACTGAAGCTTTCTTT	CASTETGVALNTEAFF
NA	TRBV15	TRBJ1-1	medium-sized	TGTGCCACCAGCAGAGGAGATACTGAAGCTTTCTTT	CATSRGDTEAFF
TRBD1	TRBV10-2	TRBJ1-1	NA	TGCGCCAGCAGAGAACAGGGGGCAGGGAACACTGAAGCTTTCTTT	CASREQGAGNTEAFF
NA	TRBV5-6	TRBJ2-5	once	TGTGCCAGCAGCTTGAACCAGATCTGGGAGACCCAGTACTTC	CASSLNQIWETQYF
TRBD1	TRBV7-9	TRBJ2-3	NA	TGTGCCAGCAGCCACGGGACAGGGGCAACAGATACGCAGTATTTT	CASSHGTGATDTQYF
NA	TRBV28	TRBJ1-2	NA	TGTGCCAGCACCACAGCCAAGGATAACTATGGCTACACCTTC	CASTTAKDNYGYTF
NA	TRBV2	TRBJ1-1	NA	TGTGCCAGCAGTGGTCCAGGGACTTACACTGAAGCTTTCTTT	CASSGPGTYTEAFF
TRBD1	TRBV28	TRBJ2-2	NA	TGTGCCAGCAGCTGGGACAGGGGAGCCGGGGAGCTGTTTTTT	CASSWDRGAGELFF